The 10 T cell receptor beta chains below come from one sample, sequenced in a study of PD-1 blockade in mismatch repair-deficient tumors. TCRdb keeps only in-frame clones here, not all; method: immunoSEQ multiplex PCR. The sample carries under 50,000 clones, around four fifths recorded once. The sample consisted of PBMCs, taken 38 to 40 weeks after starting pembrolizumab. These receptors all come from an adult with mismatch repair-deficient cancer.

The chain is built from TRBV28 and TRBJ2-5; 7 bases are shared with TRBD2. The V and J ends lost 6 bases and 2 bases, in that order; junction bases with no gene match: 15. The V gene's germline CDR1 is MDHEN and CDR2 SYDVKM. The CDR3 spans 17 residues. CDR3 sequence: CASSSAWASGLQETQYF. The CDR3 bases are TGTGCCAGCAGCTCCGCGTGGGCTAGCGGACTTCAAGAGACCCAGTACTTC.

The chain has TRBV4-1 and TRBJ1-5; no definite D call. Trimming left V 1 base short and J 2 bases short, with 24 bases between. CDR3 length: 20 amino acids. Per the germline V gene, CDR1 is MGHRA and CDR2 is YSYEKL. The CDR3 sequence is CASSQVPSTLLVRGNQPQHF. The CDR3 bases are TGCGCCAGCAGCCAAGTACCGTCGACTTTACTGGTACGGGGCAATCAGCCCCAGCATTTT.

The V call is TRBV28, the J call TRBJ1-2; possible D gene TRBD1, 5 bases. The CDR3 is 14 residues long. V gave up 6 bases and J gave up 8 bases, with 19 bases separating them. Per germline, CDR1 MDHEN and CDR2 SYDVKM. CDR3 residues: CASRSADGTRGYTF. The CDR3, as DNA: TGTGCCAGCAGGTCCGCGGACGGGACTCGCGGCTACACCTTC.

The V and J genes are TRBV28 and TRBJ1-2; D gene unclear. Germline V lookup: CDR1 MDHEN, CDR2 SYDVKM. This CDR3 has 11 amino acids. The V end lost 6 bases, the J end lost 4 bases, and 6 bases lay between the germline ends. CDR3 protein: CASSPGYGYTF. CDR3 DNA: TGTGCCAGCAGCCCAGGCTATGGCTACACCTTC.

The rearrangement uses TRBV4-1 and TRBJ2-7; 8 bases map to TRBD1. The V gene's germline CDR1 is MGHRA and CDR2 YSYEKL. The V and J ends lost 3 bases and 3 bases, in that order; junction bases with no gene match: 7. This CDR3 has 15 residues. CDR3 coding DNA: TGCGCCAGCAGCCAGCAGGGGGCAGGGCTCTACGAGCAGTACTTC. Encoded protein: CASSQQGAGLYEQYF.

This chain links TRBV15 with TRBJ2-7; 9 bases line up with TRBD1. Germline assignment: CDR1 LNHNV and CDR2 YYDKDF (reference sequence). CDR3 size: 12 residues. V shed 8 bases, J shed 5 bases, and the junction held 4 bases outside the gene matches. CDR3 amino acids: CATWDRVHEQYF. CDR3 in DNA: TGTGCCACCTGGGACAGGGTGCACGAGCAGTACTTC. Filled out from reference TRBV15 and TRBJ2-7, the complete variable domain reads DAMVIQNPRYQVTQFGKPVTLSCSQTLNHNVMYWYQQKSSQAPKLLFHYYDKDFNNEADTPDNFQSRRPNTSFCFLDIRSPGLGDTAMYLCATWDRVHEQYFGPGTRLTVT.

This chain links TRBV5-1 with TRBJ2-3, with 9 nucleotides matching TRBD1. Trimming took 0 bases from V and 1 from J; bases not matched to a gene: 0. There are 15 residues in the CDR3. Germline values: CDR1 SGHRS, CDR2 YFSETQ. CDR3 region: CASSLGTGGTDTQYF. DNA of the CDR3: TGCGCCAGCAGCTTGGGGACAGGGGGCACAGATACGCAGTATTTT. The full variable domain, with the rest looked up from reference TRBV5-1 and TRBJ2-3, is KAGVTQTPRYLIKTRGQQVTLSCSPISGHRSVSWYQQTPGQGLQFLFEYFSETQRNKGNFPGRFSGRQFSNSRSEMNVSTLELGDSALYLCASSLGTGGTDTQYFGPGTRLTVL.

This clone was seen just once. The V and J genes are TRBV30 and TRBJ2-1, with TRBD2 identical over 7 bases. The CDR3 spans 13 residues. CDR1 is GTSNPN and CDR2 is SVGIG in the germline V gene (reference sequence). After removal of 3 bases from V and 5 bases from J, the junction contained 4 bases not matched to a gene. The CDR3 coding sequence is TGTGCCTGGAGCCTGGGACTAAACAATGAGCAGTTCTTC. It is translated as CAWSLGLNNEQFF.

The table lists this clone with a count of one. V gene TRBV5-4 combines with J gene TRBJ2-3; TRBD2 matches at 16 bases. CDR1 is SGHNT, CDR2 YYREEE, per germline (reference sequence). This CDR3 region has 16 residues. Losses at the gene ends were 2 bases for V and 6 bases for J; bases not matched to a gene: 3. DNA for the CDR3: TGTGCCAGCAGCTTCGGGACTAGCGGGAGGGGGGATACGCAGTATTTT. Protein: CASSFGTSGRGDTQYF.

Concerning this clone: This same CDR3 is encoded by further DNA sequences in the sample. The chain joins TRBV5-1 to TRBJ2-7; the match to TRBD2 covers 14 bases. This CDR3 has 16 amino acids. CDR1 is SGHRS, CDR2 YFSETQ, per germline. V was pared by 3 bases and J by 2 bases, with 4 bases of the junction left unmatched. CDR3 region: CASSSGLAGGTYEQYF. The CDR3 region has the DNA TGCGCCAGCAGCTCTGGACTAGCGGGAGGAACCTACGAGCAGTACTTC. The full variable domain, rest sourced from reference TRBV5-1 and TRBJ2-7, is KAGVTQTPRYLIKTRGQQVTLSCSPISGHRSVSWYQQTPGQGLQFLFEYFSETQRNKGNFPGRFSGRQFSNSRSEMNVSTLELGDSALYLCASSSGLAGGTYEQYFGPGTRLTVT.